Presented here are 21 T cell receptor beta chains from one specimen sequenced in a study of blood T cell repertoires in COVID-19. Libraries were prepared by immunoSEQ multiplex PCR; TCRdb keeps only in-frame clonotypes and omits some of them. Altogether 270,000 or so clones are present, around 87% being singletons, with the ten largest covering around 1.9%. Sequencing was carried out using peripheral blood. The receptor set was obtained from a woman in her fifties or sixties with COVID-19, enrolled during active disease.

The rearrangement uses TRBV15 and TRBJ1-2; possibly TRBD1 for D (5 bases). CDR1 and CDR2 from the germline V gene are LNHNV and YYDKDF (reference sequence). This CDR3 is built from 15 residues. V lost 4 bases, J lost 5 bases, and 17 bases lay in between. The CDR3 is CATSTPGGGIYGYTF. CDR3 nucleotide sequence: TGTGCCACCAGCACCCCGGGTGGGGGGATATATGGCTACACCTTC.

The chain recombines TRBV7-3 with TRBJ1-2; possibly TRBD1 for D (5 bases). This CDR3 spans 15 amino acids. V lost 1 base and J 6 bases, leaving 15 bases between the germline ends. From germline, CDR1 is SGHTA and CDR2 FQGTGA. The CDR3 loop reads CASSLNGAGKDGYTF. The CDR3 nucleotides are TGTGCCAGCAGCTTAAACGGTGCAGGGAAGGATGGCTACACCTTC.

The V call is TRBV6-4, the J call TRBJ1-1; D is ambiguous. The CDR3 sequence is 13 residues long. The germline V gene has CDR1 MRHNA and CDR2 SNTAGT. V lost 3 bases to trimming and J lost 3 bases, with 8 bases between them. CDR3 DNA sequence: TGTGCCAGCAGTGAGGAGCTGGACACTGAAGCTTTCTTT. Translation gives CASSEELDTEAFF.

The chain uses TRBV4-1 and TRBJ2-7; 8 bases match TRBD1. Trimming at V came to 3 bases and at J to 4 bases, leaving 11 bases not matched to a gene. Per germline, CDR1 MGHRA and CDR2 YSYEKL. The CDR3 spans 16 residues. The CDR3 DNA reads TGCGCCAGCAGCCAGGCGACAGGGGCAAGGGAGTACGAGCAGTACTTC. It specifies CASSQATGAREYEQYF.

The rearrangement uses TRBV7-2 and TRBJ1-2; no firm D call. V lost 4 bases and J lost 4, with 10 bases in between. CDR3 length: 13 amino acids. Looked up from germline, CDR1 is SGHTA and CDR2 is FQGNSA. CDR3 in DNA: TGTGCCAGCAGCTACGTCACAGTCTATGGCTACACCTTC. It specifies CASSYVTVYGYTF.

For the CDR3, the DNA is TGCGCCAGCAGCCAAGTGCTAGCGGGGGGCTCACCCTACAATGAGCAGTTCTTC. Amino acid sequence: CASSQVLAGGSPYNEQFF. The chain joins TRBV4-1 to TRBJ2-1, with 11 nucleotides matching TRBD2. CDR3 length equals 18 residues. The ends lost 1 base at V and 2 bases at J; junction bases unmatched: 7. Germline CDR1 and CDR2: MGHRA and YSYEKL.

The CDR3 nucleotides read TGTGCCAGCAGCTTCGGACAGAACTACAATGAGCAGTTCTTC. Its protein is CASSFGQNYNEQFF. The rearrangement joins TRBV7-3 to TRBJ2-1; tentative D call: TRBD1 (6 bases). V was pared by 3 bases and J by 3 bases, with 9 bases between. CDR3 length equals 14 residues. Germline loops: CDR1 SGHTA, CDR2 FQGTGA.

The chain uses TRBV9 and TRBJ2-3; a weak D match, TRBD1 (5 bases). V shed 3 bases and J shed 11 bases, with 16 bases lying between them. The germline V gene encodes CDR1 SGDLS and CDR2 YYNGEE. CDR3 length: 13 amino acids. The DNA of the CDR3 is TGTGCCAGCAGCGGGACCCGGGTAGGGGAGCAGTATTTT. It specifies CASSGTRVGEQYF.

This clone has only one observation. V usage is TRBV25-1 and J usage is TRBJ1-3; 8 bases agree with TRBD1. From germline, CDR1 is MGHDK and CDR2 SYGVNS. V shed 3 bases, J shed 4 bases, and the junction held 5 bases outside the gene matches. CDR3 size: 15 residues. CDR3 DNA sequence: TGTGCCAGCAGTGACGAAAACAGGGGGGGAAACACCATATATTTT. Translated: CASSDENRGGNTIYF.

In its sample, this clone was seen once. V is TRBV19 and J is TRBJ1-5; D unclear. The germline V gene has CDR1 LNHDA and CDR2 SQIVND (reference sequence). Trimming removed 5 bases from V and 6 bases from J, with 17 bases in between. The CDR3 sequence is 15 residues long. The CDR3: CASSGGRAGGQPQHF. Written as DNA, the CDR3 is TGTGCCAGTAGTGGTGGTCGGGCGGGTGGTCAGCCCCAGCATTTT.

The chain combines TRBV4-2 with TRBJ1-1; D is possibly TRBD1 (5 bases). Per the germline V gene, CDR1 is LGHNA and CDR2 is YNFKEQ. V was pared by 1 base and J by 5 bases, with 17 bases between. This CDR3 comprises 16 residues. CDR3 DNA: TGTGCCAGCAGCCAAGCGGCCCCGTTAGGGGAAACTGAAGCTTTCTTT. Its protein is CASSQAAPLGETEAFF.

The chain links TRBV25-1 to TRBJ2-1; maybe TRBD1 (6 bases). Between the trimmed V and J ends, which lost 6 bases and 4 bases, there was a span of 13 bases. The CDR3 has 14 amino acids. The germline gives CDR1 MGHDK, CDR2 SYGVNS. The CDR3 coding sequence is TGTGCCAGCAGCGGTCTACAGGGTTACAATGAGCAGTTCTTC. Encoded protein: CASSGLQGYNEQFF.

This clone showed up just once. The V gene is TRBV10-3, the J gene TRBJ1-1, with 10 bases that match TRBD1. Germline CDR1 ENHRY, CDR2 SYGVKD. This CDR3 contains 15 residues. J lost 1 base, V lost 2 bases, and 1 base had no gene match. The CDR3 protein is CAISERQGANTEAFF. CDR3 coding DNA: TGTGCCATCAGTGAGCGACAGGGGGCGAACACTGAAGCTTTCTTT.

V usage is TRBV7-6 and J usage is TRBJ2-1, with a weak D call TRBD1 (6 bases). The V end lost 3 bases, the J end lost 4 bases, and 19 bases lay between the germline ends. Germline lookup yields CDR1 SGHVS and CDR2 FNYEAQ. The CDR3 consists of 17 residues. CDR3 sequence: CASSLSGAGFVYNEQFF. The CDR3, as DNA: TGTGCCAGCAGCTTGTCAGGGGCCGGATTTGTTTACAATGAGCAGTTCTTC. The variable domain in full, with the rest retrieved from reference TRBV7-6 and TRBJ2-1, is GAGVSQSPRYKVTKRGQDVALRCDPISGHVSLYWYRQALGQGPEFLTYFNYEAQQDKSGLPNDRFSAERPEGSISTLTIQRTEQRDSAMYRCASSLSGAGFVYNEQFFGPGTRLTVL.

The sample holds one count of this clone. The V gene is TRBV14, the J gene TRBJ2-2; D unclear. V dropped 4 bases and J dropped 2 bases, with 14 bases sitting between them. This CDR3 contains 16 residues. Germline lookup yields CDR1 SGHDN and CDR2 FVKESK. The CDR3 spells CASSPVGALNTGELFF. The CDR3 region has the DNA TGTGCCAGCAGCCCCGTAGGAGCCTTAAACACCGGGGAGCTGTTTTTT.

The V gene is TRBV7-2, the J gene TRBJ2-1; 8 nucleotides agree with TRBD2. The CDR3 length is 16 residues. J gave up 4 bases and V 5 bases, and 10 bases lay outside the gene matches. Germline V lookup: CDR1 SGHTA, CDR2 FQGNSA. The CDR3 here is CASSPRTSFLYNEQFF. DNA of the CDR3: TGTGCCAGCAGCCCACGGACTAGCTTTTTGTACAATGAGCAGTTCTTC.

This sequence joins TRBV7-2 and TRBJ2-2; no firm D call. CDR1 and CDR2 from the germline V gene are SGHTA and FQGNSA. With 4 bases removed from V and 4 bases from J, the gap between germline ends came to 7 bases. CDR3 length equals 13 residues. The CDR3 region has the DNA TGTGCCAGCAGCTCCTACAGCACCGGGGAGCTGTTTTTT. It specifies CASSSYSTGELFF.

This chain uses TRBV6-2 or TRBV6-3 with TRBJ1-2; no reliable D call. Trimming took off 9 bases at V and 7 bases at J, with 12 bases between the two ends. Looked up from germline, CDR1 is MNHEY and CDR2 is SVGEGT. The CDR3 covers 11 residues. The CDR3 is CASSRRSGYTF. The CDR3 DNA is TGTGCCAGTAGCCGGAGATCTGGCTACACCTTC.

This chain uses TRBV7-2 with TRBJ1-1; 7 nucleotides agree with TRBD1. Germline V gene data show CDR1 as SGHTA and CDR2 as FQGNSA. Trimming at V came to 1 base and at J to 4 bases, leaving 12 bases not matched to a gene. The CDR3 runs 17 residues. This CDR3 is CASSLGGAEGQFTEAFF. For the CDR3, the DNA is TGTGCCAGCAGCTTAGGCGGGGCCGAGGGACAGTTCACTGAAGCTTTCTTT.

The chain recombines TRBV7-2 with TRBJ2-2; 8 nucleotides line up with TRBD1. Losses at the gene ends were 2 bases for V and 2 bases for J; bases not matched to a gene: 4. Germline lookup yields CDR1 SGHTA and CDR2 FQGNSA. CDR3 length: 16 residues. The CDR3 protein is CASSLSGGTNTGELFF. The CDR3, as DNA: TGTGCCAGCAGCTTATCAGGGGGCACCAACACCGGGGAGCTGTTTTTT.

This chain links TRBV5-6 with TRBJ1-2; possibly TRBD1 for D (5 bases). The CDR3 contains 15 residues. The V gene lost 4 bases and the J gene lost 3 bases, with 16 bases spanning the gap. CDR1 is SGHDT, CDR2 YYEEEE, per germline. CDR3 in DNA: TGTGCCAGCAGCCTGGGACCCCGGGATTACTATGGCTACACCTTC. Protein: CASSLGPRDYYGYTF.